Listed below are T cell receptor beta chains from one sample, sequenced in a study of technical replicates of blood from a handful of donors. Clones were sequenced by immunoSEQ multiplex PCR, and TCRdb holds only the in-frame ones, with some missing. The sample holds some 71,000 clones, around 97% seen once. Sequenced material: T cells isolated from PBMCs. The receptors shown here come from a human donor in good health. The CDR3 runs from the conserved cysteine through the conserved F or W. A D gene is named only where the DNA matches it firmly. Clone sizes are given selectively: once, few, many, or a class where the clone is expanded.

>TRBV19|.|TRBD1|TRBJ1-1
TGTGCCACCCTTCTGAGTACAGGGGTAGATAAATACGTCTTT
CATLLSTGVDKYVF
>TRBV21-1|.|.|TRBJ1-2
TGTGCCAGCAGCAATGGGTGGGCCTACACCTTC
CASSNGWAYTF
>TRBV6-1|.|.|TRBJ1-2
TGTGCCAGCACCGCCGGGAGTACTGGGTATGGCTACACCTTC
CASTAGSTGYGYTF
>TRBV6-5|.|.|TRBJ2-1
TGTGCCAGCAGTTCGAGGCCTCGGTCGGGTGAGCAGTTCTTC
CASSSRPRSGEQFF
>TRBV19|.|TRBD1|TRBJ1-2
TGTGCCAGTAGTGACCCCGGACAGGCTCAATATGGCTACACCTTC
CASSDPGQAQYGYTF
>TRBV11-2|.|TRBD1|TRBJ1-6
TGTGCCAGCAGCCTAGACAGGGGAAGGTCACCCCTCCACTTT
CASSLDRGRSPLHF
>TRBV28|.|TRBD2|TRBJ2-7
TGTGCCAGCAGTCCCGGACTAGCGGGAGAATACGAGCAGTACTTC
CASSPGLAGEYEQYF
>TRBV4-1|.|TRBD2|TRBJ2-7
TGCGCCAGCAGTCTCGAAGGGACTAGCGGCTCCTACGAGCAGTACTTC
CASSLEGTSGSYEQYF
>TRBV11-2|.|TRBD1|TRBJ2-7
TGTGCCAGCAGTTGGGAGGGACAGGGTTACGAGCAGTACTTC
CASSWEGQGYEQYF
>TRBV19|.|.|TRBJ1-4
TGTGCCAGTACCCCGCCTAATACAGGGAACGGAGAAAAACTGTTTTTT
CASTPPNTGNGEKLFF
>TRBV5-1|once|TRBD1|TRBJ1-4
TGCGCCAGCAGCTTGCCGGGACAGTACGGCGAAAAACTGTTTTTT
CASSLPGQYGEKLFF
>TRBV29-1|.|TRBD1|TRBJ2-1
TGCAGCGTTGATTCGGGACAGGATGCGTTTTGGAAGCAGTTCTTC
CSVDSGQDAFWKQFF
>TRBV29-1|.|.|TRBJ2-7
TGCAGCGTTGAAATGATGGGGGGTTCATCCTACGAGCAGTACTTC
CSVEMMGGSSYEQYF
>TRBV5-5|.|TRBD1|TRBJ2-7
TGTGCCAGCAGGTACTCCGGGACAGGGGGCAATGTTTTCTCCGAGCAGTACTTC
CASRYSGTGGNVFSEQYF
>TRBV7-9|.|.|TRBJ2-2
TGTGCCAGCAGCTTAAGGGCTCAGGGTTCCGGGGAGCTGTTTTTT
CASSLRAQGSGELFF
>TRBV6-5|.|.|TRBJ2-1
TGTGCCAGCAGTTCGAGGTTTAATGAGCAGTTCTTC
CASSSRFNEQFF
>TRBV2|.|TRBD2|TRBJ2-5
TGTGCCAGCAGTGAATGGGGCGGGGGGGCCTTAAGCTCAGAGACCCAGTACTTC
CASSEWGGGALSSETQYF
>TRBV5-1|once|TRBD1|TRBJ2-7
TGCGCCAGCACCTCGGGACAGGGGATTTTTCCTAGATGGTTTAGAGAGCAGTACTTC
CASTSGQGIFPRWFREQYF
>TRBV13|.|TRBD1|TRBJ1-2
TGTGCCAGCAGCGGACGGACAGGGGCCTATGGCTACACCTTC
CASSGRTGAYGYTF
>TRBV2|.|.|TRBJ1-5
TGTGCCAGCAGTGAAGCGCCCTTTCAGAATCAGCCCCAGCATTTT
CASSEAPFQNQPQHF
>TRBV29-1|.|.|TRBJ2-5
TGCAGCTCCCCCTCGTTGTCCGGGGAGACCCAGTACTTC
CSSPSLSGETQYF
>TRBV6-1|.|.|TRBJ1-5
TGTGCCAGCAGCGTAGGCGGGAATCAGCCCCAGCATTTT
CASSVGGNQPQHF
>TRBV7-9|.|.|TRBJ1-1
TGTGCCAGCAGCTTAGTGGGGGGTTACACTGAAGCTTTCTTT
CASSLVGGYTEAFF
>TRBV7-9|.|TRBD1|TRBJ1-4
TGTGCCAGCAGCTTAGCGACAGGACAGGGCCACGAAAAACTGTTTTTT
CASSLATGQGHEKLFF
>TRBV6-1|.|TRBD2|TRBJ2-3
TGTGCCAGCAGTGGGAGCGGGAGGGTCCCAGATACGCAGTATTTT
CASSGSGRVPDTQYF
>TRBV28|.|.|TRBJ2-1
TGTGCCAGCTCTATGAGCTCCTACAATGAGCAGTTCTTC
CASSMSSYNEQFF
>TRBV5-1|.|.|TRBJ2-1
TGCGCCAGCAGCTCCCTACAGGGATACAATGAGCAGTTCTTC
CASSSLQGYNEQFF
>TRBV4-1|.|TRBD1|TRBJ1-5
TGCGCCAGCAGTCCATTGGGACAGGGCAGGCAGCCCCAGCATTTT
CASSPLGQGRQPQHF
>TRBV28|.|TRBD2|TRBJ2-5
TGTGCCAGCACTCCCAGGGGGATATCTAGCGGGAGTGCTCAAGAGACCCAGTACTTC
CASTPRGISSGSAQETQYF
>TRBV7-9|.|TRBD1|TRBJ2-3
TGTGCCAGCAGCTTAGTCACAGGGGGCACAGATACGCAGTATTTT
CASSLVTGGTDTQYF
>TRBV10-3|.|.|TRBJ2-5
TGTGCCATCGGGCCCTCTCAAGAGACCCAGTACTTC
CAIGPSQETQYF
>TRBV5-1|.|.|TRBJ2-7
TGCGCCAGCAGCTTGGACCGGGGAACCTACGAGCAGTACTTC
CASSLDRGTYEQYF
>TRBV6-5|.|.|TRBJ2-7
TGTGCCAGCAGTTACTCAGTCACTACCTTCGAGCAGTACTTC
CASSYSVTTFEQYF
>TRBV7-2|.|.|TRBJ2-4
TGTGCCAGCAGCCCCCTCGGAGGGGCAGCCAAAAACATTCAGTACTTC
CASSPLGGAAKNIQYF
>TRBV6-6|.|TRBD2|TRBJ2-7
TGTGCCAGCAGTTCCAGGGGACTAGGCGGGGGGGAGCAGTACTTC
CASSSRGLGGGEQYF
>TRBV11-2|.|TRBD1|TRBJ1-1
TGTGCCAGCAGCTTATGGGACAGTGAAGCTTTCTTT
CASSLWDSEAFF
>TRBV7-2|.|TRBD2|TRBJ2-1
TGTGCCAGCAGCCGACCTGGACTAGCCCTTGGCAATGAGCAGTTCTTC
CASSRPGLALGNEQFF
>TRBV7-3|.|TRBD1|TRBJ2-1
TGTGCCAGCAGCTTCAACAGGGGAGCGAATGAGCAGTTCTTC
CASSFNRGANEQFF
>TRBV7-9|.|TRBD2|TRBJ2-2
TGTGCCAGCAGCTTAGCGCGGCTAGCGGGGGTTAACACCGGGGAGCTGTTTTTT
CASSLARLAGVNTGELFF
>TRBV5-6|.|.|TRBJ1-3
TGTGCCAGCAGCCTAGGGACACTTGGAAACACCATATATTTT
CASSLGTLGNTIYF
>TRBV5-1|.|.|TRBJ2-5
TGCGCCAGCAGCAACGGGACAATAGAAGAGACCCAGTACTTC
CASSNGTIEETQYF
>TRBV30|.|.|TRBJ2-7
TGTGCCTGGAAGCCGTCGGGACGGGGGAACTACGAGCAGTACTTC
CAWKPSGRGNYEQYF
>TRBV10-2|.|.|TRBJ1-5
TGCGCCAGCAGATCGGGGGATGTTAGTCAGCCCCAGCATTTT
CASRSGDVSQPQHF
>TRBV7-9|.|.|TRBJ1-2
TGTGCCAGCAGCTTGCAGGGATCCCTCTTTGGCTACACCTTC
CASSLQGSLFGYTF
>TRBV7-8|.|TRBD2|TRBJ2-2
TGTGCCAGCAGCCCTCAGCGGGGGGGGCCTCCCGGGGAGCTGTTTTTT
CASSPQRGGPPGELFF
>TRBV7-9|.|.|TRBJ2-2
TGTGCCAGCAGCTTACTGAGTACCTTAACCGGGGAGCTGTTTTTT
CASSLLSTLTGELFF
>TRBV5-1|once|.|TRBJ2-1
TGCGCCAGCAGCTTACTTAACAATGAGCAGTTCTTC
CASSLLNNEQFF